This T cell receptor beta chain was recorded in a study of Graves' ophthalmopathy and Graves' hyperthyroidism. The V gene end was trimmed by 11 bases and the J gene end by 2 bases; junction bases not matched to a gene: 14. Germline V gene data show CDR1 as LNHDA and CDR2 as SQIVND (reference sequence). The CDR3 runs 15 residues. Amplification of the TCR beta CDR3 regions used RNA transcripts (as template). Second-round multiplex PCR came after first-round RT-PCR with HTBI primers. TCRdb re-called the multiplex PCR reads with MiXCR, one entry per CDR3 protein. The data hold 740,000 or so distinct CDR3 sequences, with 35% to 50% observed a single time.

Material: peripheral blood. The chain recombines TRBV19 with TRBJ2-7, with 8 bases lining up with TRBD1. This clonotype was sampled from an adult man with Graves' ophthalmopathy. The CDR3 spells CAWQYTGTGAYEQYF. The CDR3 nucleotides read TGTGCCTGGCAATACACCGGGACAGGTGCCTACGAGCAGTACTTC.